Here is one T cell receptor (beta chain) with its context. TCRdb's copy holds only in-frame clones and misses some; the assay was immunoSEQ multiplex PCR. This table has about 180,000 clones, 88% appearing once. The data derive from a study of T cell responses to AZD1222 COVID-19 vaccine. Pooled samples include second doses given at about 4 or 12 weeks. Germline V gene data show CDR1 as SQVTM and CDR2 as ANQGSEA. With 4 bases removed from V and 2 bases from J, the gap between germline ends came to 12 bases. The CDR3 has 14 amino acids. This chain links TRBV29-1 with TRBJ1-5, with D possibly being TRBD1 (6 bases). The sequenced sample was peripheral blood, obtained 28 days after the second AZD1222 dose. This receptor was taken from an adult who received the AZD1222 COVID-19 vaccine. CDR3 residues: CSVGGGSGNQPQHF. The DNA for the CDR3 is TGCAGCGTTGGGGGGGGCTCCGGCAATCAGCCCCAGCATTTT. Variable domain in full (rest from reference TRBV29-1 and TRBJ1-5): SAVISQKPSRDICQRGTSLTIQCQVDSQVTMMFWYRQQPGQSLTLIATANQGSEATYESGFVIDKFPISRPNLTFSTLTVSNMSPEDSSIYLCSVGGGSGNQPQHFGDGTRLSIL.